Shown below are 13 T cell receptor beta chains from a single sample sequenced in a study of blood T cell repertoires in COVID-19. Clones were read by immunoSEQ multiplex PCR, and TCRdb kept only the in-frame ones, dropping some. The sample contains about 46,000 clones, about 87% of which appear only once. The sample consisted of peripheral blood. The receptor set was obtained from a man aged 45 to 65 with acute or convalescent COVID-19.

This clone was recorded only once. The CDR3 loop is CASSQDRQFSNQPQHF. The CDR3, as DNA: TGTGCCAGCAGCCAAGACCGACAGTTTAGCAATCAGCCCCAGCATTTT. The chain combines TRBV4-2 with TRBJ1-5, with a tentative D call TRBD1 (5 bases). CDR1 LGHNA and CDR2 YNFKEQ come from the germline V gene. The V end was cut by 0 bases, the J end by 0 bases, with 9 bases between. The CDR3 covers 16 residues.

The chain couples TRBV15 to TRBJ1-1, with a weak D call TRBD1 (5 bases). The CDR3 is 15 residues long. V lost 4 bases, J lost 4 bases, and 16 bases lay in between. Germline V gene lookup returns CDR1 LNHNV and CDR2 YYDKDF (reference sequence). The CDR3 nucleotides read TGTGCCACCAGCATCGAGCAGGGATCGGGCACTGAAGCTTTCTTT. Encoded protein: CATSIEQGSGTEAFF. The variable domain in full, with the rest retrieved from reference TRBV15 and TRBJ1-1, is DAMVIQNPRYQVTQFGKPVTLSCSQTLNHNVMYWYQQKSSQAPKLLFHYYDKDFNNEADTPDNFQSRRPNTSFCFLDIRSPGLGDTAMYLCATSIEQGSGTEAFFGQGTRLTVV.

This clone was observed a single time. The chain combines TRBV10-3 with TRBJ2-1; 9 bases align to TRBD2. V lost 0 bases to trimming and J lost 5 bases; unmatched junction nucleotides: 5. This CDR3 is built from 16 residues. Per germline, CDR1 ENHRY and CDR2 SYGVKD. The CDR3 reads CAISESSGGFDNEQFF. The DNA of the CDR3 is TGTGCCATCAGTGAGTCTAGCGGGGGTTTTGACAATGAGCAGTTCTTC.

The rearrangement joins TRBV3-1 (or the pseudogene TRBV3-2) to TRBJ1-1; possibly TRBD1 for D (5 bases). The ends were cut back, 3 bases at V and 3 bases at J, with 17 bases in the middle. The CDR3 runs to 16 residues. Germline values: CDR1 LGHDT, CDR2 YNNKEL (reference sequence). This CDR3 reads CASSHRGRGGDTEAFF. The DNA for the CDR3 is TGTGCCAGCAGCCACCGGGGGAGGGGTGGGGACACTGAAGCTTTCTTT.

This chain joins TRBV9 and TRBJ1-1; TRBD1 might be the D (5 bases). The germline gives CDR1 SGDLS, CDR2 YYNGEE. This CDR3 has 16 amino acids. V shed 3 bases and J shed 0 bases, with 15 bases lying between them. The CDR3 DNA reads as TGTGCCAGCAGCGATATTCTCGACAGCTTGAACACTGAAGCTTTCTTT. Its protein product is CASSDILDSLNTEAFF.

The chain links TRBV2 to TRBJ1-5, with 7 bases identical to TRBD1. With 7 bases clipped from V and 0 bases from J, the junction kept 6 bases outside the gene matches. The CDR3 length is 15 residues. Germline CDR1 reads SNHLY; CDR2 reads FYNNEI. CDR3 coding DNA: TGTGCCAGCACCGACAGGGACCATAGCAATCAGCCCCAGCATTTT. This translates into CASTDRDHSNQPQHF.

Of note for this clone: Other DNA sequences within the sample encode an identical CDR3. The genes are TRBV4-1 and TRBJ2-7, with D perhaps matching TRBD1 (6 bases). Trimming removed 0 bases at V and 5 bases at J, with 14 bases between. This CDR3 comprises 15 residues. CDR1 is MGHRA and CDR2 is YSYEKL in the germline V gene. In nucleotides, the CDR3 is TGCGCCAGCAGCCAAGATCCACAGGGCTCAGACGAGCAGTACTTC. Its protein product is CASSQDPQGSDEQYF.

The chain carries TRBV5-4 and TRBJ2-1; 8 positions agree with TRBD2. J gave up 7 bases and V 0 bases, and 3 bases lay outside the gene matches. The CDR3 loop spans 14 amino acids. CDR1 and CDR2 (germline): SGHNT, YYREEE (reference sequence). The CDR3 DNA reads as TGTGCCAGCAGCTTGGTGGGACTAGGGAATGAGCAGTTCTTC. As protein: CASSLVGLGNEQFF.

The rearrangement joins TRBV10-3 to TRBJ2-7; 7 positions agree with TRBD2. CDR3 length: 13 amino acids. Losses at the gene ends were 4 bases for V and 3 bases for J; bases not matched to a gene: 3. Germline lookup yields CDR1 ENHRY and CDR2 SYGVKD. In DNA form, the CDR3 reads TGTGCCATCAGTGGGGAGGGTTTCTACGAGCAGTACTTC. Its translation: CAISGEGFYEQYF.

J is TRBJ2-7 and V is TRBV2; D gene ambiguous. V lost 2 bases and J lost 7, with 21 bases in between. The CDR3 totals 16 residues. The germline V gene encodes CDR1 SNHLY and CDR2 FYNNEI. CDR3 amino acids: CASSEPLQVTPTEQYF. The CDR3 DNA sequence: TGTGCCAGCAGTGAACCTCTCCAGGTTACGCCGACAGAGCAGTACTTC.

The CDR3 DNA reads as TGTGCCAGCAGCCCGACAGGGTATGGCTACACCTTC. Its protein is CASSPTGYGYTF. The genes are TRBV12-3 or TRBV12-4 and TRBJ1-2; the match to TRBD1 covers 7 bases. This CDR3 comprises 12 residues. V shed 6 bases and J 5 bases; nucleotides not matched to a gene: 3.

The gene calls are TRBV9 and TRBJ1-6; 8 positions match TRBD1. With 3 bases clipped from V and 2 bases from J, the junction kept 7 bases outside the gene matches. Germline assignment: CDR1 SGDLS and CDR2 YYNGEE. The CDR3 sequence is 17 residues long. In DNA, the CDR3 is TGTGCCAGCAGCGCGGACAGGGCGCGAACCTATAATTCACCCCTCCACTTT. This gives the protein CASSADRARTYNSPLHF.

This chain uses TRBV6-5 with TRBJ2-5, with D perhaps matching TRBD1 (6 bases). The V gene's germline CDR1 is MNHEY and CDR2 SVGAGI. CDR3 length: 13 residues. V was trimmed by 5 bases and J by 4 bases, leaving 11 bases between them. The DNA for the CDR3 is TGTGCCAGCAGTCTTCAGGGGCCAGAGACCCAGTACTTC. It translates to CASSLQGPETQYF.